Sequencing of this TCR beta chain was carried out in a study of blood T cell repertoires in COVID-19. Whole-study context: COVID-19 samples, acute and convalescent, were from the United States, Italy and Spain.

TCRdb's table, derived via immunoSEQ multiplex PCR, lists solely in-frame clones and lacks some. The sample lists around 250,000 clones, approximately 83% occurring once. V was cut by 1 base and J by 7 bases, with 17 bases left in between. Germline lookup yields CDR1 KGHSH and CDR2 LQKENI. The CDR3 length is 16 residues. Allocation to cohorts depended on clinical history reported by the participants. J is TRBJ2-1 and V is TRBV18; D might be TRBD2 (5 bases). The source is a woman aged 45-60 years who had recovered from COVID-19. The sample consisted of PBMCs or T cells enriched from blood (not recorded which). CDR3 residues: CASSPLMAGGVNEQFF. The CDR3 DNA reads TGTGCCAGCTCACCACTAATGGCGGGCGGAGTAAATGAGCAGTTCTTC.